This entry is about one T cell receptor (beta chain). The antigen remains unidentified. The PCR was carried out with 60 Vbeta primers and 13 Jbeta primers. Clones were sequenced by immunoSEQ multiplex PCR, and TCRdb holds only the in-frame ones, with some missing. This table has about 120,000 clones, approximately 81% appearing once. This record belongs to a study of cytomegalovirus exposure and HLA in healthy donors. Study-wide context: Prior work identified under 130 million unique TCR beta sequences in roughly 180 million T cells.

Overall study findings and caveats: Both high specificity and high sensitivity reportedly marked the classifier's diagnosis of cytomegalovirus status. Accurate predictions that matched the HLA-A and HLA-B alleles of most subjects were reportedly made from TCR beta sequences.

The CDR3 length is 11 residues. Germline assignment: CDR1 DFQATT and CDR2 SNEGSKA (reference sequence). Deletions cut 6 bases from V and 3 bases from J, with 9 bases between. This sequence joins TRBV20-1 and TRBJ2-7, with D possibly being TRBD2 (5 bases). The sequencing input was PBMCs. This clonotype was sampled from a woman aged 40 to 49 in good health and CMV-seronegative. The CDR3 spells CSARGYYEQYF. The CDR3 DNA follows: TGCAGTGCCCGGGGATACTACGAGCAGTACTTC.